The T cell receptor beta chain under discussion was sequenced for a study of T cells in Graves' hyperthyroidism and ophthalmopathy. On the study more broadly: Peripheral blood specimens were obtained at initial diagnosis, prior to any treatment.

Amplified TCR beta CDR3 regions derived from RNA transcripts. A first-round RT-PCR of the TCR CDR3 used the HTBI primer set. TCRdb processed the multiplex PCR reads anew with MiXCR; each CDR3 protein has one entry. The sample lists roughly 420,000 distinct CDR3 sequences; roughly 15% were seen once. This clonotype showed up many times. Its target is unknown. General study results and limits: A median around 6 months before onset, the model predicted ophthalmopathy. Ophthalmopathy stood apart from stable hyperthyroidism in a 13 V-J model.

V lost 3 bases to trimming and J lost 0 bases, with 9 bases between them. Germline values: CDR1 WSHSY, CDR2 SAAADI. There are 14 residues in the CDR3. The sequence was collected from a woman between 18 and 29 years old with Graves' hyperthyroidism. The chain carries TRBV10-2 and TRBJ2-7, with unresolved D. The sample taken for sequencing was blood. The CDR3 nucleotides read TGCGCCAGCAGTGATTGGGGTGACTCCTACGAGCAGTACTTC. As protein: CASSDWGDSYEQYF.